This T cell receptor beta chain was sequenced during a study of blood T cell repertoires in COVID-19. Background on the study: From the United States, Italy and Spain came samples of acute and convalescent COVID-19. Sources were T cells, B-cell-depleted T cells, or PBMCs; the material itself was cDNA or gDNA.

The germline gives CDR1 MGHRA, CDR2 YSYEKL. V gave up 4 bases and J gave up 0 bases, with 12 bases separating them. The CDR3 spans 15 residues. As processed by the authors: How many nucleated cells were present was estimated from reference gene primer amplification. Clones were sequenced by immunoSEQ multiplex PCR, and TCRdb holds only the in-frame ones, with some missing. Clone size and the V and J calls come from that table; the DNA yielded D and trimming. The sample yields 26,000 or so clones, roughly 90% seen once. The sequenced sample was peripheral blood. The chain has TRBV4-1 and TRBJ1-1; D is undetermined. This receptor was taken from a human donor in a cohort sampled during active COVID-19. In nucleotides, the CDR3 is TGCGCCAGCAGCCGTGGCCCAACCATGAACACTGAAGCTTTCTTT. Its protein is CASSRGPTMNTEAFF.